These 7 T cell receptor beta chains share one sample of origin, sequenced in a study of blood T cell repertoires in COVID-19. Using immunoSEQ multiplex PCR, the repertoire was profiled, and TCRdb retains in-frame clones only, with some absent. Of approximately 300,000 clones listed, more than 80% were seen once; the top ten hold 5% to 7%. Sequenced material: peripheral blood. These receptors were obtained from a man aged 18-30 years who had recovered from COVID-19.

The chain carries TRBV4-1 and TRBJ2-7; D is perhaps TRBD1 (6 bases). CDR1 MGHRA and CDR2 YSYEKL come from the germline V gene. The CDR3 loop spans 16 amino acids. Trimming cost V 0 bases and J 0 bases, with 12 bases left between them. CDR3 region: CASSQEWGTTSYEQYF. CDR3 DNA sequence: TGCGCCAGCAGCCAAGAGTGGGGGACAACCTCCTACGAGCAGTACTTC.

The V call is TRBV29-1, the J call TRBJ2-3; TRBD2 agrees at 10 bases. The germline gives CDR1 SQVTM, CDR2 ANQGSEA. The CDR3 is 14 residues long. V was clipped by 5 bases and J by 4 bases; unmatched bases: 6. CDR3 in DNA: TGCAGCGTTAGTTCGAGCGGGGGGGCAGATACGCAGTATTTT. Translated, it gives CSVSSSGGADTQYF.

The chain links TRBV4-3 to TRBJ1-2, with 8 bases lining up with TRBD1. V was pared by 3 bases and J by 7 bases, with 10 bases of the junction left unmatched. Germline CDR1 and CDR2: LGHNA and YSLEER. CDR3 length: 15 residues. The CDR3 DNA follows: TGCGCCAGCAGCCAGATGACAGGGGCCTCTACTGGCTACACCTTC. The encoded protein is CASSQMTGASTGYTF.

The rearrangement joins TRBV30 to TRBJ2-7; weak D call: TRBD2 (5 bases). The CDR3 length is 15 residues. The V gene's germline CDR1 is GTSNPN and CDR2 SVGIG (reference sequence). Trimming took 2 bases from V and 3 from J, leaving 17 bases between them. This chain's CDR3 is CAWSPGWLKGYEQYF. CDR3 nucleotide sequence: TGTGCCTGGAGTCCGGGGTGGTTAAAGGGCTACGAGCAGTACTTC.

The gene calls are TRBV7-3 and TRBJ2-1; 8 bases are a match to TRBD1. Per germline, CDR1 SGHTA and CDR2 FQGTGA. This CDR3 is 15 amino acids long. The V segment lost 5 bases and the J segment 10 bases; nucleotides outside the gene matches: 13. The CDR3 reads CASSAAGTGLLEQFF. In DNA, the CDR3 is TGTGCCAGCAGCGCCGCCGGGACAGGCCTCCTCGAGCAGTTCTTC.

J is TRBJ1-4 and V is TRBV2; TRBD1 agrees at 10 bases. V lost 6 bases, J lost 0 bases, and 7 bases stayed unmatched. Germline values: CDR1 SNHLY, CDR2 FYNNEI. This CDR3 spans 17 amino acids. Here the CDR3 DNA reads TGTGCCAGCAGGGGACAGGGGACGAATCCAACTAATGAAAAACTGTTTTTT. Protein: CASRGQGTNPTNEKLFF.

The CDR3 region is CASSPPIVNEDRDTQYF. The DNA for the CDR3 is TGTGCCAGCTCACCACCTATAGTGAATGAGGACAGAGATACGCAGTATTTT. This chain joins TRBV18 and TRBJ2-3, with a tentative D call TRBD1 (6 bases). Looked up from germline, CDR1 is KGHSH and CDR2 is LQKENI. The germline V and J ends were trimmed by 0 bases and 5 bases, with 18 bases remaining between them. The CDR3 is 17 residues long. Full variable domain (rest looked up from reference TRBV18 and TRBJ2-3): NAGVMQNPRHLVRRRGQEARLRCSPMKGHSHVYWYRQLPEEGLKFMVYLQKENIIDESGMPKERFSAEFPKEGPSILRIQQVVRGDSAAYFCASSPPIVNEDRDTQYFGPGTRLTVL.